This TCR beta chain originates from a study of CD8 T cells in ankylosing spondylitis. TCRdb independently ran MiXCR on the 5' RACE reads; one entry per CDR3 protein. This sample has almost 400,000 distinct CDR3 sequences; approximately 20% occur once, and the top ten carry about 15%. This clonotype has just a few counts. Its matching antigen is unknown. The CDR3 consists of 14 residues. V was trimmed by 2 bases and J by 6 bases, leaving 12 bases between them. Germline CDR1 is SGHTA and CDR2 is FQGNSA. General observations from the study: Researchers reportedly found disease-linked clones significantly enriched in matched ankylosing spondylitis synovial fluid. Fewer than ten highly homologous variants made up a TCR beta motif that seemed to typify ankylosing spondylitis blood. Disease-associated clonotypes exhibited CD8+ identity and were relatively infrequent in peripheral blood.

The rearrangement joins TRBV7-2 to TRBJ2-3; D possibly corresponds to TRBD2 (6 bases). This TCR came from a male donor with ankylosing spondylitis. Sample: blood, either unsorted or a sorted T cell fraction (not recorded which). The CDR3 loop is CASSLRESRDTQYF. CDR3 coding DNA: TGTGCCAGCAGCTTACGGGAGTCCAGGGATACGCAGTATTTT.